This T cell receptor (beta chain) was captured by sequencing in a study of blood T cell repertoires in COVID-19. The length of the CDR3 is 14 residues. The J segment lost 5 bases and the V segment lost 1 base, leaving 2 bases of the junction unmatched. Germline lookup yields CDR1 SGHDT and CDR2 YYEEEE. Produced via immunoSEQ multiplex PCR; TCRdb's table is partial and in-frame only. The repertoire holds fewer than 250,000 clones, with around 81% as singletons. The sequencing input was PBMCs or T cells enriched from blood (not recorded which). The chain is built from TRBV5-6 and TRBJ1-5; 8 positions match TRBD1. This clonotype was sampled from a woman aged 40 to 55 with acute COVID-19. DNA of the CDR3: TGTGCCAGCAGCTTGCAGGGGGCCTATCAGCCCCAGCATTTT. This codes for CASSLQGAYQPQHF.